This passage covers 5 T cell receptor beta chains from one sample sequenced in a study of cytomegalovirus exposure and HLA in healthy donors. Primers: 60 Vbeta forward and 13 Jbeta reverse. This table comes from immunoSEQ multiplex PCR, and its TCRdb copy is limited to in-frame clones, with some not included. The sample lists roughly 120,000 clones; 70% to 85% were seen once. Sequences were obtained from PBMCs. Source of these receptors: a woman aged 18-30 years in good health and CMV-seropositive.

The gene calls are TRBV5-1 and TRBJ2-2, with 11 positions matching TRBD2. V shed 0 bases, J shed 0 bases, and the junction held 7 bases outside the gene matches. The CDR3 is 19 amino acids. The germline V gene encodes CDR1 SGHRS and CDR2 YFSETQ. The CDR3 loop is CASSLVPTSGGSNTGELFF. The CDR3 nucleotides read TGCGCCAGCAGCTTGGTCCCTACTAGCGGGGGTTCGAACACCGGGGAGCTGTTTTTT.

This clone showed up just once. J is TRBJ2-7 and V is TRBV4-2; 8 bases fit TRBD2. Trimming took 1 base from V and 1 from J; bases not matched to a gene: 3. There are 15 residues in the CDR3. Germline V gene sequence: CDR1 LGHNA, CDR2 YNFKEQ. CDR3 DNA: TGTGCCAGCAGCCAAGCAATAGCGGGGTCCTACGAGCAGTACTTC. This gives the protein CASSQAIAGSYEQYF.

DNA for the CDR3: TGTGCCAGCAGCCTGGGGGAGGGTTTTCTACGCTACGAGCAGTACTTC. It is translated as CASSLGEGFLRYEQYF. The chain joins TRBV28 to TRBJ2-7; 7 bases align to TRBD2. This CDR3 region has 16 residues. The germline CDR1 and CDR2 sequences are MDHEN and SYDVKM. The junction had 14 bases not matched to a gene; V was cut back by 6 bases and J by 3 bases.

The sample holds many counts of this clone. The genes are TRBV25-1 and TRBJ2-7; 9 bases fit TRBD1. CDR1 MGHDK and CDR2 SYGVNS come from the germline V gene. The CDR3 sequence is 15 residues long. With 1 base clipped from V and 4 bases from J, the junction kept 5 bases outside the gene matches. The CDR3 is CASSEFVDRGYEQYF. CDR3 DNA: TGTGCCAGCAGTGAATTCGTGGACAGGGGTTACGAGCAGTACTTC.

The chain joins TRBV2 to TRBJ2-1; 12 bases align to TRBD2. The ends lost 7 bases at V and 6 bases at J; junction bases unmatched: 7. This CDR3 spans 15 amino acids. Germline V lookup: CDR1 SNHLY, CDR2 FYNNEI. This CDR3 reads CASTLAGGPANEQFF. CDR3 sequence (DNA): TGTGCCAGCACCCTAGCGGGGGGGCCGGCCAATGAGCAGTTCTTC.